This passage covers 16 T cell receptor beta chains from one sample sequenced in a study of blood T cell repertoires in COVID-19. TCRdb's table, derived via immunoSEQ multiplex PCR, lists solely in-frame clones and lacks some. The sample comprises 200,000 to 250,000 clones, 80% to 85% of which are singletons, and 8.9% rests with the top ten. The sequencing input was PBMCs or T cells enriched from blood (not recorded which). The receptors derive from a woman between 45 and 65 years old with acute COVID-19.

The DNA for the CDR3 is TGTGCCACTTCGGGACAACAGGCATCGTTACTAGCCAAAAACATTCAGTACTTC. Translating gives CATSGQQASLLAKNIQYF. The chain is built from TRBV28 and TRBJ2-4, with D possibly being TRBD1 (6 bases). The length of the CDR3 is 18 residues. V was clipped by 10 bases and J by 0 bases, with 25 bases between them. Germline assignment: CDR1 MDHEN and CDR2 SYDVKM. Using reference TRBV28 and TRBJ2-4 for the parts outside the CDR3, the full variable domain is DVKVTQSSRYLVKRTGEKVFLECVQDMDHENMFWYRQDPGLGLRLIYFSYDVKMKEKGDIPEGYSVSREKKERFSLILESASTNQTSMYLCATSGQQASLLAKNIQYFGAGTRLSVL.

In this sample, this clone turned up once. The J gene is TRBJ2-7, the V gene TRBV7-2; D might be TRBD1 (5 bases). The V gene's germline CDR1 is SGHTA and CDR2 FQGNSA. The V gene lost 2 bases and the J gene lost 2 bases, with 7 bases spanning the gap. The CDR3 runs 13 residues. DNA of the CDR3: TGTGCCAGCAGCTTAAGGGGCACCTACGAGCAGTACTTC. Translated, it gives CASSLRGTYEQYF.

The chain joins TRBV6-5 to TRBJ1-2; 8 nucleotides line up with TRBD1. The CDR3 loop spans 13 amino acids. The V gene end was trimmed by 6 bases and the J gene end by 7 bases; junction bases not matched to a gene: 7. Germline CDR1 is MNHEY and CDR2 is SVGAGI. The CDR3 protein is CASRLDRGGGYTF. In nucleotides, the CDR3 is TGTGCCAGCAGATTAGACAGGGGTGGTGGCTACACCTTC.

The chain recombines TRBV30 with TRBJ2-1, with 9 nucleotides matching TRBD2. CDR1 is GTSNPN and CDR2 is SVGIG in the germline V gene (reference sequence). The CDR3 spans 15 residues. Germline trimming cut 5 bases from V and 2 bases from J; bases unmatched to any gene: 7. As DNA, the CDR3 is TGTGCCTGGCGAGAAACTAGCGGGCCCTACAATGAGCAGTTCTTC. Amino acid sequence: CAWRETSGPYNEQFF. The full variable domain, rest sourced from reference TRBV30 and TRBJ2-1, is SQTIHQWPATLVQPVGSPLSLECTVEGTSNPNLYWYRQAAGRGLQLLFYSVGIGQISSEVPQNLSASRPQDRQFILSSKKLLLSDSGFYLCAWRETSGPYNEQFFGPGTRLTVL.

This clone was seen more than once but under ten times. The chain joins TRBV2 to TRBJ2-1, with TRBD2 matching over 11 bases. The germline gives CDR1 SNHLY, CDR2 FYNNEI. The CDR3 totals 15 residues. The V and J ends lost 6 bases and 4 bases, in that order; junction bases with no gene match: 5. CDR3 residues: CASSFLAGGYNEQFF. The CDR3 DNA sequence: TGTGCCAGCAGCTTCTTAGCGGGGGGGTACAATGAGCAGTTCTTC.

The chain joins TRBV7-9 to TRBJ2-7; D uncertain. This CDR3 contains 14 residues. With 3 bases removed from V and 2 bases from J, the gap between germline ends came to 11 bases. The germline V gene has CDR1 SEHNR and CDR2 FQNEAQ (reference sequence). The CDR3 region is CASSLVASTYEQYF. The DNA of the CDR3 is TGTGCCAGCAGCTTGGTAGCCTCTACCTACGAGCAGTACTTC. Full variable domain (remainder filled in from reference TRBV7-9 and TRBJ2-7): DTGVSQNPRHKITKRGQNVTFRCDPISEHNRLYWYRQTLGQGPEFLTYFQNEAQLEKSRLLSDRFSAERPKGSFSTLEIQRTEQGDSAMYLCASSLVASTYEQYFGPGTRLTVT.

This chain connects TRBV2 to TRBJ1-6; a weak D match, TRBD1 (6 bases). Trimming took off 6 bases at V and 0 bases at J, with 12 bases between the two ends. Germline CDR1 SNHLY, CDR2 FYNNEI. The CDR3 runs 16 residues. The CDR3 here is CASRTGLGSYNSPLHF. DNA of the CDR3: TGTGCCAGCAGAACAGGGCTAGGCTCCTATAATTCACCCCTCCACTTT.

The chain combines TRBV4-3 with TRBJ2-2; 7 bases fit TRBD1. Germline lookup yields CDR1 LGHNA and CDR2 YSLEER. V lost 1 base to trimming and J lost 8 bases; unmatched junction nucleotides: 4. The CDR3 length is 14 residues. The CDR3: CASSQGDRVGELFF. The CDR3 nucleotides are TGCGCCAGCAGCCAAGGTGACAGGGTAGGGGAGCTGTTTTTT.

The rearrangement links TRBV4-3 to TRBJ2-1; 9 bases agree with TRBD2. The CDR3 loop spans 16 amino acids. With V trimmed by 1 base and J by 6 bases, 7 bases remained unmatched. CDR1 is LGHNA, CDR2 YSLEER, per germline. CDR3 coding DNA: TGCGCCAGCAGCCAAGCAGCTAGCGGGGTCCGCAATGAGCAGTTCTTC. Its translation: CASSQAASGVRNEQFF.

The CDR3 DNA sequence: TGTGCCAGCATCACAGGGGGCTATGGCTACACCTTC. This encodes CASITGGYGYTF. The chain employs TRBV6-4 and TRBJ1-2, with 8 bases identical to TRBD1. Germline V gene data show CDR1 as MRHNA and CDR2 as SNTAGT. CDR3 length: 12 residues. The ends lost 7 bases at V and 4 bases at J; junction bases unmatched: 2.

The V and J genes are TRBV28 and TRBJ2-2, with 14 bases aligning to TRBD2. The CDR3 sequence is 17 residues long. The germline V gene has CDR1 MDHEN and CDR2 SYDVKM. The ends lost 6 bases at V and 3 bases at J; junction bases unmatched: 6. The CDR3 is CASRGTSGRTDTGELFF. In nucleotides, the CDR3 is TGTGCCAGCAGAGGGACTAGCGGGAGAACGGACACCGGGGAGCTGTTTTTT.

The chain joins TRBV6-5 to TRBJ2-1; 7 nucleotides match TRBD2. There are 16 residues in the CDR3. Trimming took 2 bases from V and 2 from J; bases not matched to a gene: 6. Germline loops: CDR1 MNHEY, CDR2 SVGAGI. The CDR3 bases are TGTGCCAGCAGTTACCGAGCGGGGCCTACCTACAATGAGCAGTTCTTC. Its protein product is CASSYRAGPTYNEQFF.

The gene calls are TRBV18 and TRBJ2-7, with 9 bases matching TRBD2. The CDR3 runs to 19 residues. Per germline, CDR1 KGHSH and CDR2 LQKENI. Trimming took 0 bases from V and 2 from J; bases not matched to a gene: 14. The CDR3 DNA reads TGTGCCAGCTCACCACCCGGGGCAGGGCCCTTAGCGGGAGCCTACGAGCAGTACTTC. Protein product: CASSPPGAGPLAGAYEQYF.

The J gene is TRBJ2-3, the V gene TRBV28; 7 nucleotides line up with TRBD2. CDR3 length equals 15 residues. Per the germline V gene, CDR1 is MDHEN and CDR2 is SYDVKM. With 6 bases clipped from V and 0 bases from J, the junction kept 6 bases outside the gene matches. The CDR3 DNA reads TGTGCCAGCAGCTCAGCGGGGTCTAGCACAGATACGCAGTATTTT. It is translated as CASSSAGSSTDTQYF.

This rearrangement joins TRBV5-6 to TRBJ1-1, with 7 nucleotides matching TRBD1. The CDR3 is 14 amino acids. Trimming took 3 bases from V and 2 from J; bases not matched to a gene: 4. CDR1 SGHDT and CDR2 YYEEEE come from the germline V gene. CDR3 region: CASSYRGGNTEAFF. CDR3 nucleotide sequence: TGTGCCAGCAGCTACAGGGGAGGAAACACTGAAGCTTTCTTT.

CDR3 residues: CASNLPGLSNEQFF. In DNA, the CDR3 is TGTGCCAGTAACCTGCCTGGACTAAGCAATGAGCAGTTCTTC. The genes are TRBV19 and TRBJ2-1; D might be TRBD2 (6 bases). CDR1 and CDR2 from the germline V gene are LNHDA and SQIVND (reference sequence). V shed 7 bases and J shed 6 bases, with 16 bases lying between them. The CDR3 extends over 14 amino acids.